This is a list of T cell receptor beta chains from one sample in a study of T cell responses to AZD1222 COVID-19 vaccine. Assay used: immunoSEQ multiplex PCR; TCRdb lists only in-frame clones, some missing. The table lists 100,000 to 150,000 clones, 86% of them singletons. The material was peripheral blood, obtained on day 0 of AZD1222 vaccination. These TCRs come from an adult in good health. Both conserved end residues are part of each CDR3. Each record gives: CDR3 protein, CDR3 DNA, D gene, clone size, V gene, CDR3 length, J gene. A D gene is named only where the DNA matches it firmly. Expanded clones are given a class, and other clones once, few, many or no size at all.

CDR3 protein: CASSTGRREAFF
CDR3 DNA: TGTGCCAGCAGTACCGGACGTCGTGAAGCTTTCTTT
D gene: -
clone size: -
V gene: TRBV6-2/TRBV6-3
CDR3 length: 12
J gene: TRBJ1-1

CDR3 protein: CASSVGDRGRRKTDTQYF
CDR3 DNA: TGTGCCAGCAGCGTAGGGGACAGGGGGCGCAGGAAAACAGATACGCAGTATTTT
D gene: TRBD1
clone size: once
V gene: TRBV9
CDR3 length: 18
J gene: TRBJ2-3

CDR3 protein: CASGTGSEQYF
CDR3 DNA: TGTGCCAGCGGGACAGGGAGTGAGCAGTACTTC
D gene: TRBD1
clone size: few
V gene: TRBV2
CDR3 length: 11
J gene: TRBJ2-7

CDR3 protein: CASSGGTIYNEQFF
CDR3 DNA: TGCGCCAGCAGTGGAGGGACTATCTACAATGAGCAGTTCTTC
D gene: TRBD2
clone size: -
V gene: TRBV10-2
CDR3 length: 14
J gene: TRBJ2-1

CDR3 protein: CASSVGWGQLNEQFF
CDR3 DNA: TGTGCCAGCAGCGTAGGTTGGGGGCAATTAAATGAGCAGTTCTTC
D gene: -
clone size: -
V gene: TRBV9
CDR3 length: 15
J gene: TRBJ2-1

CDR3 protein: CASSYSMGTGTEAFF
CDR3 DNA: TGTGCCAGCAGTTACTCGATGGGGACAGGGACTGAAGCTTTCTTT
D gene: TRBD1
clone size: -
V gene: TRBV6-5
CDR3 length: 15
J gene: TRBJ1-1

CDR3 protein: CASSYGLLPSYEQYF
CDR3 DNA: TGTGCCAGCAGCTACGGACTTCTACCTTCCTACGAGCAGTACTTC
D gene: -
clone size: -
V gene: TRBV7-9
CDR3 length: 15
J gene: TRBJ2-7

CDR3 protein: CSVRQGNSYEQYF
CDR3 DNA: TGCAGCGTCCGACAGGGGAACTCCTACGAGCAGTACTTC
D gene: TRBD1
clone size: -
V gene: TRBV29-1
CDR3 length: 13
J gene: TRBJ2-7

CDR3 protein: CASSLRSNQPQHF
CDR3 DNA: TGTGCCAGCAGCTTACGGAGCAATCAGCCCCAGCATTTT
D gene: -
clone size: -
V gene: TRBV7-9
CDR3 length: 13
J gene: TRBJ1-5

CDR3 protein: CASSLGLGGSNYGYTF
CDR3 DNA: TGTGCCAGCAGCTTGGGTTTAGGGGGGAGTAACTATGGCTACACCTTC
D gene: -
clone size: once
V gene: TRBV5-6
CDR3 length: 16
J gene: TRBJ1-2

CDR3 protein: CASTRTGEFPEAFF
CDR3 DNA: TGTGCTTCGACCCGGACAGGGGAGTTCCCTGAAGCTTTCTTT
D gene: TRBD1
clone size: -
V gene: TRBV28
CDR3 length: 14
J gene: TRBJ1-1

CDR3 protein: CASISHRSYQETQYF
CDR3 DNA: TGTGCCAGCATTTCTCACAGGTCGTACCAAGAGACCCAGTACTTC
D gene: -
clone size: once
V gene: TRBV28
CDR3 length: 15
J gene: TRBJ2-5

CDR3 protein: CASSPSTQYQETQYF
CDR3 DNA: TGTGCCAGCAGCCCAAGTACGCAGTACCAAGAGACCCAGTACTTC
D gene: -
clone size: -
V gene: TRBV7-8
CDR3 length: 15
J gene: TRBJ2-5

CDR3 protein: CAGGHSSYNEQFF
CDR3 DNA: TGTGCCGGCGGGCACAGCTCCTACAATGAGCAGTTCTTC
D gene: -
clone size: -
V gene: TRBV7-8
CDR3 length: 13
J gene: TRBJ2-1

CDR3 protein: CASSFMTSNQPQHF
CDR3 DNA: TGTGCCAGCAGTTTTATGACAAGCAATCAGCCCCAGCATTTT
D gene: -
clone size: -
V gene: TRBV28
CDR3 length: 14
J gene: TRBJ1-5

CDR3 protein: CASSYPPDGHGYTF
CDR3 DNA: TGTGCCAGCAGTTACCCCCCGGACGGCCATGGCTACACCTTC
D gene: -
clone size: -
V gene: TRBV6-2/TRBV6-3
CDR3 length: 14
J gene: TRBJ1-2

CDR3 protein: CASSARQGLNTEAFF
CDR3 DNA: TGTGCCAGCAGCGCCCGACAGGGATTGAACACTGAAGCTTTCTTT
D gene: TRBD1
clone size: -
V gene: TRBV7-2
CDR3 length: 15
J gene: TRBJ1-1

CDR3 protein: CASSSGLAGGNNEQFF
CDR3 DNA: TGTGCCAGCAGTTCCGGACTAGCGGGGGGTAACAATGAGCAGTTCTTC
D gene: TRBD2
clone size: -
V gene: TRBV2
CDR3 length: 16
J gene: TRBJ2-1

CDR3 protein: CASSYATGATNSPLHF
CDR3 DNA: TGTGCCAGCAGTTATGCTACAGGGGCCACCAATTCACCCCTCCACTTT
D gene: TRBD1
clone size: -
V gene: TRBV6-5
CDR3 length: 16
J gene: TRBJ1-6

CDR3 protein: CASSFGTAYGYTF
CDR3 DNA: TGTGCCAGCAGTTTCGGGACTGCCTATGGCTACACCTTC
D gene: -
clone size: -
V gene: TRBV12-3/TRBV12-4
CDR3 length: 13
J gene: TRBJ1-2

CDR3 protein: CASSLGREGSYGYTF
CDR3 DNA: TGTGCCAGCAGCTTGGGTAGGGAGGGTAGCTATGGCTACACCTTC
D gene: -
clone size: -
V gene: TRBV5-4
CDR3 length: 15
J gene: TRBJ1-2

CDR3 protein: CASSRGHVDTEAFF
CDR3 DNA: TGCGCCAGCAGCCGGGGTCACGTTGACACTGAAGCTTTCTTT
D gene: -
clone size: -
V gene: TRBV4-3
CDR3 length: 14
J gene: TRBJ1-1